This is a list of T cell receptor beta chains from one sample in a study of cytomegalovirus exposure and HLA in healthy donors. Here immunoSEQ multiplex PCR was the method, and the copy in TCRdb shows in-frame clones only, minus some. This table holds about 130,000 clones, approximately 84% found once. Sequenced: PBMCs. The receptors stem from a woman in her thirties or forties in good health and CMV-seronegative. Each CDR3 is given with its conserved first and last residue. Each record gives: J gene, D gene, clone size, V gene, CDR3 DNA, CDR3 protein. A D gene is named only where the DNA matches it firmly. A row's size may be missing; if present it is once, few, many or a size class.

J gene: TRBJ2-5
D gene: TRBD2
clone size: once
V gene: TRBV9
CDR3 DNA: TGTGCCAGCAGCGCCGGACTAGCGGGGCCCCAAGAGACCCAGTACTTC
CDR3 protein: CASSAGLAGPQETQYF

J gene: TRBJ1-2
D gene: TRBD1
clone size: .
V gene: TRBV13
CDR3 DNA: TGTGCCAGCAGCTTTGGGACAGGGGGCATCTATGGCTACACCTTC
CDR3 protein: CASSFGTGGIYGYTF

J gene: TRBJ2-7
D gene: TRBD2
clone size: .
V gene: TRBV19
CDR3 DNA: TGTGCCAGTAGTGGCCGACGACAGGGGACTAGCGGGTCCTACGAGCAGTACTTC
CDR3 protein: CASSGRRQGTSGSYEQYF

J gene: TRBJ1-2
D gene: TRBD1
clone size: .
V gene: TRBV5-4
CDR3 DNA: TGTGCCAGCAGCTCTGGGGGGACAGGGGGTCGTAACTATGGCTACACCTTC
CDR3 protein: CASSSGGTGGRNYGYTF

J gene: TRBJ1-1
D gene: .
clone size: .
V gene: TRBV19
CDR3 DNA: .
CDR3 protein: CASSIFWRGEAEAFF

J gene: TRBJ2-1
D gene: .
clone size: once
V gene: TRBV6-5
CDR3 DNA: TGTGCCAGCAGCCTAAGGGGGAATGAGCAGTTCTTC
CDR3 protein: CASSLRGNEQFF

J gene: TRBJ2-5
D gene: .
clone size: .
V gene: TRBV27
CDR3 DNA: TGTGCCAGCAGTTTCTGGGAGACGGGAAGAGAGACCCAGTACTTC
CDR3 protein: CASSFWETGRETQYF

J gene: TRBJ1-2
D gene: .
clone size: .
V gene: TRBV5-1
CDR3 DNA: TGCGCCAGCAGCTTGGTATTGGGCCTCGGCTACACCTTC
CDR3 protein: CASSLVLGLGYTF

J gene: TRBJ1-3
D gene: TRBD1
clone size: once
V gene: TRBV5-1
CDR3 DNA: TGCGCCAGCAGCTGGCTCCCAGACAGGGGGAGCTCTGGAAACACCATATATTTT
CDR3 protein: CASSWLPDRGSSGNTIYF

J gene: TRBJ2-5
D gene: .
clone size: .
V gene: TRBV7-9
CDR3 DNA: TGTGCCAGCAGCTTAGCAGGGGCCGGCCCGACCCAGTACTTC
CDR3 protein: CASSLAGAGPTQYF

J gene: TRBJ2-7
D gene: TRBD2
clone size: .
V gene: TRBV15
CDR3 DNA: TGTGCCACCAGCTGGACTAGCGGGGCTTCGGAGCAGTACTTC
CDR3 protein: CATSWTSGASEQYF

J gene: TRBJ1-5
D gene: .
clone size: .
V gene: TRBV19
CDR3 DNA: TGTGCCAGTAGTATCCCCAGTTATAGCAATCAGCCCCAGCATTTT
CDR3 protein: CASSIPSYSNQPQHF

J gene: TRBJ2-7
D gene: .
clone size: .
V gene: TRBV19
CDR3 DNA: TGTGCCAGTAGTGCCGGACAGCCGGGGTACTTC
CDR3 protein: CASSAGQPGYF

J gene: TRBJ2-5
D gene: TRBD1
clone size: .
V gene: TRBV5-1
CDR3 DNA: TGCGCCAGCAGCATCAGCCGGGACAGGGGACAAGAGACCCAGTACTTC
CDR3 protein: CASSISRDRGQETQYF

J gene: TRBJ2-5
D gene: .
clone size: .
V gene: TRBV6-5
CDR3 DNA: TGTGCCAGCAGCCACCATCGGCGGCAAGAGACCCAGTACTTC
CDR3 protein: CASSHHRRQETQYF

J gene: TRBJ1-4
D gene: .
clone size: once
V gene: TRBV7-9
CDR3 DNA: TGTGCCAGCAGCATTTCCAAGGGGGTGAGGGATGAAAAACTGTTTTTT
CDR3 protein: CASSISKGVRDEKLFF

J gene: TRBJ2-2
D gene: .
clone size: .
V gene: TRBV28
CDR3 DNA: TGTGCCAGCATAAGGAGCACCGAGGGCACCGGGGAGCTGTTTTTT
CDR3 protein: CASIRSTEGTGELFF

J gene: TRBJ2-7
D gene: .
clone size: few
V gene: TRBV4-1
CDR3 DNA: TGCGCCAGCAGCCCAGACGGTGGCTACGAGCAGTACTTC
CDR3 protein: CASSPDGGYEQYF